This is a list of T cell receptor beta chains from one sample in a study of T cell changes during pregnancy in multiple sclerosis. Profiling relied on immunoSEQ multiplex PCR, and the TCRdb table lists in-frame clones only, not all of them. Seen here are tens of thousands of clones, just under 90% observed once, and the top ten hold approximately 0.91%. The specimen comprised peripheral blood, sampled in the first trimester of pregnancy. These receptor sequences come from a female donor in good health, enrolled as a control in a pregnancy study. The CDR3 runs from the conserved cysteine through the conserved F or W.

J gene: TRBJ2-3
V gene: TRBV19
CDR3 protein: CASTPGTDTQYF

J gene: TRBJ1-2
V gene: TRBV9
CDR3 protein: CASSPMIDSYGYTF

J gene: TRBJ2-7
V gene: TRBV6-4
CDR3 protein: CASSEPDRKQAFEQYF

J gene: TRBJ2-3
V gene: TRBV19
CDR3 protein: CASSIGSTSTDTQYF

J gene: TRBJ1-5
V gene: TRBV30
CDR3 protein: CAAGAEGNQPQHF

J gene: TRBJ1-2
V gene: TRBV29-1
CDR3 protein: CSVDAGRDRGYTF

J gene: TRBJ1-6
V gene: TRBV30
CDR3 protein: CAWSVLNSPLHF

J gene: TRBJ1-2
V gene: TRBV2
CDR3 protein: CASSAVSNYGYTF

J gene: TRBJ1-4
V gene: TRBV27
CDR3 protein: CASSLVGGLEKLFF

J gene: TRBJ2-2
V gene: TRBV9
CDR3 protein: CASSPRTGGYTGELFF

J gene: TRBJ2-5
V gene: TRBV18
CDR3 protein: CASSPSRTGPQETQYF

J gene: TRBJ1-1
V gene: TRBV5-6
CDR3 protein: CASSLAGSVNTEAFF

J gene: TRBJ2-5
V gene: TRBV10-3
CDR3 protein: CAIRPSGGGQETQYF

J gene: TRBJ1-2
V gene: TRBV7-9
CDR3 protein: CASSLGTGVYGYTF

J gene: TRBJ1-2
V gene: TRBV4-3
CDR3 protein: CASSQEPGQSYGYTF

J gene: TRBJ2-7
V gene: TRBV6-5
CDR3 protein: CASIGTAEQYF

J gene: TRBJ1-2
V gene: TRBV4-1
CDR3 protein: CASGSNRGEGYGYTF

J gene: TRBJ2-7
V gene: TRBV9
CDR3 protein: CASSLGQGSYEQYF

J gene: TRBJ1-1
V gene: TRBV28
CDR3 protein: CASSLGGTGAFF

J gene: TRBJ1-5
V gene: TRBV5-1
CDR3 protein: CASSPRTGGDQPQHF

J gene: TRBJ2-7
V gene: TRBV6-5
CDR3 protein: CASRDTLYEQYF

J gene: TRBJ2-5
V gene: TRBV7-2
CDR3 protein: CASSTLLAGGGETQYF

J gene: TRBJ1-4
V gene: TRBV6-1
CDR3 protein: CASRAMTSGEKLFF

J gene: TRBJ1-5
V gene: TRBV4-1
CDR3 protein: CASSQGGGVEPQHF

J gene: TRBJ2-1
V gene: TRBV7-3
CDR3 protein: CASSFSGQSDLNEQFF

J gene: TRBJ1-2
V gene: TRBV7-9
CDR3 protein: CASSLARGQGFSYGYTF

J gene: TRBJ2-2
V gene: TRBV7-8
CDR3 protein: CASSPVVAGVTGELFF

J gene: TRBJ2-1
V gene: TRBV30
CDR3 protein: CAERVYNEQFF

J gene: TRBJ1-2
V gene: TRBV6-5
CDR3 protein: CASSGRDRGSGYTF

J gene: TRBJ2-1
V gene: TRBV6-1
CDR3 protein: CASSPTSGGRNEQFF

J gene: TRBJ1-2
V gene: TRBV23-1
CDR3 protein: CASNNHTLQGAGYGYTF

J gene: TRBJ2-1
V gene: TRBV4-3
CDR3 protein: CASSQDNLAGFNEQFF

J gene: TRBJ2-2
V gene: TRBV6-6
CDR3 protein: CASSQGRTGATGELFF

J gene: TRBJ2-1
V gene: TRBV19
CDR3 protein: CASRTSGGENEQFF

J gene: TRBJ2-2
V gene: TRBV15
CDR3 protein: CATSRGGLNTGELFF

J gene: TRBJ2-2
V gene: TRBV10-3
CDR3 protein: CAISRQGMNTGELFF

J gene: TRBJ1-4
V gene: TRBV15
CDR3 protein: CATSNFTGTGVEKLFF

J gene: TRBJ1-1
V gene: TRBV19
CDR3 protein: CASSIDQGRAFF

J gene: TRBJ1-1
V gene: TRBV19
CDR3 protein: CASRLQGLNTEAFF

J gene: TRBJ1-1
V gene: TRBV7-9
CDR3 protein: CASSPGVMNTEAFF

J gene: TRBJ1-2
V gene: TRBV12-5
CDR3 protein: CASGGQDNYGYTF

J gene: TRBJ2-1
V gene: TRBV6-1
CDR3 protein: CASIETPRLPLDEQFF

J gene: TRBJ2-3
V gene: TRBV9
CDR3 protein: CASSVVPGLAGERDTQYF

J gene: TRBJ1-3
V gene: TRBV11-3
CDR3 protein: CASSLDLWSSGNTIYF

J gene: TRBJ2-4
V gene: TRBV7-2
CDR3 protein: CASSLSRTANIQYF

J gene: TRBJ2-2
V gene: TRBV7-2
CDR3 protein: CASSFGGATNTGELFF